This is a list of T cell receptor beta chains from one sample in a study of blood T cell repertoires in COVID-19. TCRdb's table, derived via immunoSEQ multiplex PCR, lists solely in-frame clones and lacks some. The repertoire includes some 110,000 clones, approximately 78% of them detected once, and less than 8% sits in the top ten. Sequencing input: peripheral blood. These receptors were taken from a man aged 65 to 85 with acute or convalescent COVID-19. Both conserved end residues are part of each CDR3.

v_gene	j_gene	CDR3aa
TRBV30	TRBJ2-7	CARAGERYYEQYF
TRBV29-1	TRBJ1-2	CSTKQGLSSGYTF
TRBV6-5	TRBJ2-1	CASSYSSGGYYNEQFF
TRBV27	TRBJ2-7	CASSFSGSYEQYF
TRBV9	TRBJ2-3	CASSVGGGADTQYF
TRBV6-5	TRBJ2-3	CASSVQGWADTQYF
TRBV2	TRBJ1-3	CASSRTGQGFGNTIYF
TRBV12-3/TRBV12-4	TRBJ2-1	CASSLGTGEGFF
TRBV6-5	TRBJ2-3	CASSSSRDTQYF
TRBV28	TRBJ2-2	CASSLVDVRDRASGELFF
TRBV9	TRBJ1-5	CASSPTLGDSNQPQHF
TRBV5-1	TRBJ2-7	CASNSKGGLAYEQYF
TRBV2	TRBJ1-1	CASSGGSPGVSAFF
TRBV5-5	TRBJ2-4	CASSSLAGGLAKNIQYF
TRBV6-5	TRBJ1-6	CASRQGNESPLHF
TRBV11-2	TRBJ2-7	CASSLVAGPLYEQYF
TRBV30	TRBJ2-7	CAWTGGRSNEQYF
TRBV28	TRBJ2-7	CASGVFYEQYF
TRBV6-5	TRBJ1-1	CASLSRQGKTEAFF
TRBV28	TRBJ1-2	CASSPTGYGYTF
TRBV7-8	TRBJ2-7	CASSLRYEQYF
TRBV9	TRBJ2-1	CASSVRPGLEYNEQFF
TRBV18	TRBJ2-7	CASSPRVGTGLYEQYF
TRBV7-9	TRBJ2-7	CASSLAYRGQEQYF
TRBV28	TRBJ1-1	CASSALTLRAFF
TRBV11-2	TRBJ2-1	CASSSHSGRGNEQFF
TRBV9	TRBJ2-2	CASSVAGPGLNTGELFF
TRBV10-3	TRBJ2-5	CAISDTGGSSQETQYF
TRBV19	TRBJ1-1	CASRPHGGPAEAFF
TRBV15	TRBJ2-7	CATSRGTGTYEQYF
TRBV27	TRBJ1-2	CASSAQRTAGGGYTF
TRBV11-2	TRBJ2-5	CASSPLGGGRETQYF
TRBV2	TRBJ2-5	CASSVSSGRGQETQYF
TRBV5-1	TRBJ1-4	CASSLEGQTTNEKLFF
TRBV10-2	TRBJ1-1	CASSRNTEAFF
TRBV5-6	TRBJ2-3	CASSLGQGADTQYF
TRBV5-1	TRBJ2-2	CASSLDSGAGELFF
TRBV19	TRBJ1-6	CASSSGQGAGKSPLHF
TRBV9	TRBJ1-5	CASSVGSGGIQPQHF
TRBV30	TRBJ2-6	CASRSSAGANVLTF
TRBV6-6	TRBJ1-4	CASSRDLGEKLFF
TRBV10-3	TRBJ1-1	CAIKGQGAPGHTEAFF
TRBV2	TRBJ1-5	CASRFYSNQPQHF